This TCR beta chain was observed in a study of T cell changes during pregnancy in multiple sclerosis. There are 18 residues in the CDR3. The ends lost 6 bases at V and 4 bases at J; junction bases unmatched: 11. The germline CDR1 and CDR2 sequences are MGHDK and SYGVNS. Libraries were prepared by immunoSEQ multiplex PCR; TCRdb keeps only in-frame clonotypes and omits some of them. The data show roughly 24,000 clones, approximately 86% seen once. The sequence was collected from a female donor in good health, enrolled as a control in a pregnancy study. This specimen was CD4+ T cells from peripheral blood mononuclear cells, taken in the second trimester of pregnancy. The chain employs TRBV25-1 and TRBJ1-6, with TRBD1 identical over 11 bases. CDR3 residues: CASRGPGQGVPYNSPLHF. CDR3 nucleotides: TGTGCCAGCAGAGGACCGGGACAGGGGGTTCCATATAATTCACCCCTCCACTTT. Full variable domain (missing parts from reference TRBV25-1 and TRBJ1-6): EADIYQTPRYLVIGTGKKITLECSQTMGHDKMYWYQQDPGMELHLIHYSYGVNSTEKGDLSSESTVSRIRTEHFPLTLESARPSHTSQYLCASRGPGQGVPYNSPLHFGNGTRLTVT.